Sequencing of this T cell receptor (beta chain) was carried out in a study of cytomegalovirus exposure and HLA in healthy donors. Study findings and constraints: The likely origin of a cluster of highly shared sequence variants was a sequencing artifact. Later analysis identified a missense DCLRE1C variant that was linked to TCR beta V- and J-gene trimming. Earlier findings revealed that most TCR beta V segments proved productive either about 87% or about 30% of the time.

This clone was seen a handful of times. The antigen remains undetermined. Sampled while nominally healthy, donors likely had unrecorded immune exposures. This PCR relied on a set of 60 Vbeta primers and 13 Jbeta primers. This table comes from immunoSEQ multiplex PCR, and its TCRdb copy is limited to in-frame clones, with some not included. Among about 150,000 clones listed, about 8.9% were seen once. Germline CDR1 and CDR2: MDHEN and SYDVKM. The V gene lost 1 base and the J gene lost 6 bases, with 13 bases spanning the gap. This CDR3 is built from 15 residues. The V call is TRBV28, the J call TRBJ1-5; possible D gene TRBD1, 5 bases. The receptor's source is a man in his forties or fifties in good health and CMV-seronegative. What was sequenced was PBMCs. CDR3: CASSLSQGWSQPQHF. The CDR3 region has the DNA TGTGCCAGCAGTTTATCGCAGGGTTGGAGTCAGCCCCAGCATTTT.